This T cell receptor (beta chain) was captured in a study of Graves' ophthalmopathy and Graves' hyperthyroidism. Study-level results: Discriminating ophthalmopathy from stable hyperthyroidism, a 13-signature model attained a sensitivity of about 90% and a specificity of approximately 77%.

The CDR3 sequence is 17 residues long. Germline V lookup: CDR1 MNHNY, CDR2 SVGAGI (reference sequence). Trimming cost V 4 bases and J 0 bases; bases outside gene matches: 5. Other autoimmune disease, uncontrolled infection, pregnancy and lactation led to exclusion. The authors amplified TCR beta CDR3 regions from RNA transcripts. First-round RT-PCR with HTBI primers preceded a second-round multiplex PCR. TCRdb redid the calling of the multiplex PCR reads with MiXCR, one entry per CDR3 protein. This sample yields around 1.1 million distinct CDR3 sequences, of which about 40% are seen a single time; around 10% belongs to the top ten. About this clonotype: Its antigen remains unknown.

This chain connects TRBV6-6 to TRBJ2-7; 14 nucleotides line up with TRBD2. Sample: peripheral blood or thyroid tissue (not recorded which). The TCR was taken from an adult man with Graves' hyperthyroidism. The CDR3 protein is CASSFGLAGGSSYEQYF. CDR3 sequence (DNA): TGTGCCAGCAGTTTCGGACTAGCGGGGGGCAGCTCCTACGAGCAGTACTTC.